This entry describes one T cell receptor (beta chain). An end of the junction differs from the germline gene, which may be a read error. The sample is drawn from a study of tumor-infiltrating lymphocytes in oesophageal squamous cell carcinoma. The CDR3 loop spans 15 amino acids. TCRdb fed the reads into MiXCR, producing one record per CDR3 protein. Among 9,500 to 12,000 distinct CDR3 sequences, 50% to 60% were seen once, and the ten largest hold less than 75%. The V gene is TRBV5-3, the J gene TRBJ2-6, with D uncertain. TRBV5-3 is flagged as an ORF with uncertain function. The clonotype was recovered from a female donor with esophageal squamous cell carcinoma. The sequencing sample was made of blood. The CDR3 loop is CASSYLGAGANVLTF. CDR3 sequence (DNA): TGTGCCAGCAGCTACCTCGGTGCTGGGGCCAACGTCCTGACTTTC.